This T cell receptor beta chain was profiled in a study of blood T cell repertoires in COVID-19. Study background: The origin of the acute and convalescent COVID-19 samples was the United States, Italy and Spain. The cDNA or gDNA used as material had been derived from T cells, B-cell-depleted T cells, or PBMCs.

Clones were sequenced by immunoSEQ multiplex PCR, and TCRdb holds only the in-frame ones, with some missing. The data contain about 210,000 clones, roughly 86% of them singletons. The germline CDR1 and CDR2 sequences are MNHEY and SVGEGT. The CDR3 extends over 15 amino acids. V lost 5 bases, J lost 5 bases, and 15 bases lay in between. Sequencing was done on a sample of peripheral blood. V gene TRBV6-2 or TRBV6-3 combines with J gene TRBJ2-2; D might be TRBD1 (5 bases). The receptor was derived from a woman aged 40 to 55 with acute or convalescent COVID-19. CDR3 residues: CASSPPYSGTGELFF. In DNA form, the CDR3 reads TGTGCCAGCAGTCCCCCTTACTCAGGGACCGGGGAGCTGTTTTTT.